This T cell receptor beta chain was sequenced in a study of blood T cell repertoires in COVID-19. The germline V and J ends were trimmed by 5 bases and 6 bases, with 14 bases remaining between them. The CDR3 spans 13 residues. Measured with immunoSEQ multiplex PCR; TCRdb has only the in-frame clones, and not every one. The table includes over 100,000 clones, around 87% detected once. Sequencing input: peripheral blood. The clonotype originates from a woman between 50 and 59 years old with COVID-19, enrolled during active disease. The chain employs TRBV12-3 or TRBV12-4 and TRBJ2-7; perhaps TRBD1 as D (6 bases). CDR3 nucleotide sequence: TGTGCCAGCAGTGGGGGCTTTGGATCCGAGCAGTACTTC. Amino acids: CASSGGFGSEQYF.